This is a list of T cell receptor beta chains from one sample in a study of radiation and T cells in renal cell carcinoma. The table came from immunoSEQ multiplex PCR; TCRdb's copy has only in-frame clones and leaves some out. The data show about 140,000 clones, over 65% seen once. The material was blood, obtained from a patient whose treatment included radiotherapy and nephrectomy. These receptors were obtained from a woman between 45 and 65 years old with renal cell carcinoma. Each CDR3 is given with its conserved first and last residue. The D gene is left open where the match is weak. A clone size is listed for some rows: how often the clone was seen (once, few, many), or a class if it is expanded.

>.|TRBV5-1|.|TRBJ2-5
CASSSIAAEQETQYF
TGCGCCAGCAGCTCAATAGCGGCAGAACAAGAGACCCAGTACTTC
>once|TRBV2|TRBD1|TRBJ1-2
CASTESGTGGIYTF
TGTGCCAGCACCGAATCGGGGACAGGGGGAATATACACCTTC
>.|TRBV7-9|.|TRBJ2-7
CASSLVQEPYEQYF
TGTGCCAGCAGCTTAGTACAGGAGCCGTACGAGCAGTACTTC
>.|TRBV4-1|TRBD2|TRBJ2-3
CASSQTSGGAIDTQYF
TGCGCCAGCAGCCAGACTAGCGGGGGGGCGATAGATACGCAGTATTTT
>.|TRBV20-1|.|TRBJ2-1
CSGSRANEQFF
TGCAGTGGTAGCAGGGCGAATGAGCAGTTCTTC
>.|TRBV4-3|.|TRBJ2-7
CASSQIGGTYEQYF
TGCGCCAGCAGCCAAATAGGGGGGACCTACGAGCAGTACTTC
>.|TRBV19|.|TRBJ1-5
CASSGGTDQPQHF
TGTGCCAGTAGTGGAGGGACTGATCAGCCCCAGCATTTT
>few|TRBV4-1|TRBD2|TRBJ2-1
CASSLAGRYNEQFF
TGCGCCAGCAGTTTAGCGGGACGGTACAATGAGCAGTTCTTC
>.|TRBV7-9|.|TRBJ1-1
CASSREGNTEAFF
TGTGCCAGCAGCAGGGAGGGGAACACTGAAGCTTTCTTT
>.|TRBV4-2|TRBD1|TRBJ1-1
CASSQRQGTGTEAFF
TGTGCCAGCAGCCAAAGACAGGGTACGGGCACTGAAGCTTTCTTT
>.|TRBV19|.|TRBJ2-3
CASSISRDQGPDTQYF
TGTGCCAGTAGTATCTCCCGGGACCAGGGGCCAGATACGCAGTATTTT
>.|TRBV29-1|.|TRBJ1-4
CSVGTREKLFF
TGCAGCGTTGGTACTCGTGAAAAACTGTTTTTT
>.|TRBV10-2|.|TRBJ1-4
CASTGETNEKLFF
TGCGCCAGCACCGGAGAAACTAATGAAAAACTGTTTTTT
>.|TRBV28|.|TRBJ2-7
CASNLGYEQYF
TGTGCCAGCAACTTGGGCTACGAGCAGTACTTC
>.|TRBV19|TRBD1|TRBJ1-1
CASSTQGIMTEAFF
TGTGCCAGTAGTACACAGGGGATAATGACTGAAGCTTTCTTT
>.|TRBV5-5|.|TRBJ2-2
CASSFQGTTGELFF
TGTGCCAGCAGCTTCCAGGGGACCACCGGGGAGCTGTTTTTT
>.|TRBV30|TRBD2|TRBJ2-1
CAWNPAGETEQFF
TGTGCCTGGAATCCAGCGGGAGAGACTGAGCAGTTCTTC
>.|TRBV30|.|TRBJ1-5
CAWSVQGINQPQHF
TGTGCCTGGAGTGTACAAGGGATCAATCAGCCCCAGCATTTT
>once|TRBV6-5|TRBD1|TRBJ2-7
CASSQMTGGEQYF
TGTGCCAGCAGCCAAATGACAGGGGGCGAGCAGTACTTC
>few|TRBV29-1|.|TRBJ1-2
CSVQGYTF
TGCAGCGTTCAGGGCTACACCTTC
>.|TRBV5-4|.|TRBJ1-2
CASSFPYSSYGYTF
TGTGCCAGCAGCTTTCCCTACTCCTCCTATGGCTACACCTTC
>.|TRBV14|.|TRBJ1-1
CASSHRRLGNLAFF
TGTGCCAGCAGCCATCGAAGGTTGGGGAATCTAGCTTTCTTT
>.|TRBV5-6|.|TRBJ2-2
CASSLIGRATGELFF
TGTGCCAGCAGCTTGATAGGCAGGGCTACCGGGGAGCTGTTTTTT
>.|TRBV10-1|TRBD1|TRBJ2-5
CASSEPTGQGGGETQYF
TGCGCCAGCAGTGAGCCCACGGGACAGGGAGGTGGAGAGACCCAGTACTTC
>.|TRBV2|.|TRBJ1-5
CASSEVGVGGASNQPQHF
TGTGCCAGCAGTGAAGTGGGGGTCGGCGGAGCTAGCAATCAGCCCCAGCATTTT
>.|TRBV30|.|TRBJ2-3
CAWSGGEGTDTQYF
TGTGCCTGGAGTGGGGGGGAAGGCACAGATACGCAGTATTTT
>.|TRBV2|.|TRBJ2-1
CARLTEGGEQFF
TGTGCCAGATTGACAGAAGGAGGTGAGCAGTTCTTC
>few|TRBV30|.|TRBJ1-4
CAWNRAADEKLFF
TGTGCCTGGAATCGGGCAGCCGATGAAAAACTGTTTTTT
>.|TRBV4-3|.|TRBJ2-7
CASSQTGTASYEQYF
TGCGCCAGCAGCCAAACCGGGACTGCCTCCTACGAGCAGTACTTC
>.|TRBV11-2|TRBD2|TRBJ2-5
CASSLSSGRGGQETQYF
TGTGCCAGCAGCTTATCTAGCGGGAGAGGGGGGCAAGAGACCCAGTACTTC
>.|TRBV10-3|TRBD1|TRBJ1-1
CAIRRQGAEATEAFF
TGTGCCATCAGGAGACAGGGGGCCGAGGCCACTGAAGCTTTCTTT
>.|TRBV7-8|.|TRBJ2-5
CASSLAWRGETQYF
TGTGCCAGCAGCTTAGCGTGGAGGGGAGAGACCCAGTACTTC
>once|TRBV27|TRBD2|TRBJ2-5
CASSFLSGGSETQYF
TGTGCCAGCAGTTTCCTTAGCGGGGGTAGCGAGACCCAGTACTTC
>.|TRBV30|TRBD1|TRBJ2-2
CAWTRGPNTGELFF
TGTGCCTGGACCAGGGGGCCGAACACCGGGGAGCTGTTTTTT
>.|TRBV4-3|.|TRBJ2-1
CASSQGRADNEQFF
TGCGCCAGCAGCCAAGGTAGGGCCGACAATGAGCAGTTCTTC
>.|TRBV5-1|.|TRBJ2-3
CASSFGDATDTQYF
TGCGCCAGCAGCTTCGGTGATGCCACAGATACGCAGTATTTT
>.|TRBV6-1|.|TRBJ1-2
CASSEIAGSYGYTF
TGTGCCAGCAGTGAAATCGCAGGGAGCTATGGCTACACCTTC
>.|TRBV5-6|.|TRBJ1-6
CASSLRDPAGTLHF
TGTGCCAGCAGCTTGAGGGATCCCGCGGGAACCCTCCACTTT
>few|TRBV30|.|TRBJ1-1
CAWEMNTEAFF
TGTGCCTGGGAGATGAACACTGAAGCTTTCTTT
>.|TRBV2|.|TRBJ1-4
CASSVQATNEKLFF
TGTGCCAGCAGTGTACAAGCAACTAATGAAAAACTGTTTTTT
>.|TRBV2|.|TRBJ1-6
CASRYRVGLHSPLHF
TGTGCCAGCAGGTACAGGGTAGGGCTTCATTCACCCCTCCACTTT
>.|TRBV6-6|.|TRBJ2-3
CASRDSTDTQYF
TGTGCCAGCAGGGACTCCACAGATACGCAGTATTTT
>once|TRBV9|TRBD1|TRBJ2-7
CASSVAPGQSYEQYF
TGTGCCAGCAGCGTAGCCCCGGGACAGTCCTACGAGCAGTACTTC
>.|TRBV10-3|.|TRBJ1-3
CAISAQNSGNTIYF
TGTGCCATCAGTGCTCAGAACTCTGGAAACACCATATATTTT
>.|TRBV5-1|.|TRBJ1-6
CASTPDSSNSPLHF
TGCGCCAGCACCCCGGACAGCAGTAATTCACCCCTCCACTTT
>.|TRBV6-6|.|TRBJ2-1
CASQLGVKQFF
TGTGCCAGCCAACTGGGGGTAAAGCAGTTCTTC
>once|TRBV7-8|TRBD2|TRBJ2-7
CASSPGLAGLRSYEQYF
TGTGCCAGCAGCCCGGGACTAGCGGGACTTCGCTCCTACGAGCAGTACTTC
>.|TRBV4-3|TRBD1|TRBJ1-4
CASSQLTGVTNEKLFF
TGCGCCAGCAGCCAACTTACAGGGGTCACTAATGAAAAACTGTTTTTT
>.|TRBV6-6|TRBD1|TRBJ1-2
CASSYQTGVYGYTF
TGTGCCAGCAGTTACCAGACAGGGGTCTATGGCTACACCTTC
>once|TRBV6-5|.|TRBJ2-7
CATQGGRDEQYF
TGTGCCACACAGGGAGGCCGGGACGAGCAGTACTTC
>.|TRBV19|.|TRBJ2-7
CASSIRALGYEQYF
TGTGCCAGTAGTATTCGGGCATTGGGTTACGAGCAGTACTTC
>many|TRBV13|TRBD1|TRBJ2-3
CASSGRGWADTQYF
TGTGCCAGCAGCGGCAGGGGGTGGGCAGATACGCAGTATTTT
>.|TRBV5-1|TRBD1|TRBJ2-6
CASSLEQGAFTANVLTF
TGCGCCAGCAGCTTGGAACAGGGGGCGTTTACGGCCAACGTCCTGACTTTC
>.|TRBV27|TRBD1|TRBJ1-2
CASSADRQGGYTF
TGTGCCAGCAGCGCGGACAGGCAAGGGGGCTACACCTTC
>.|TRBV14|.|TRBJ2-5
CASSLNTGLHQYF
TGTGCCAGCAGCCTCAACACGGGACTCCACCAGTACTTC